Reported below is one T cell receptor (beta chain). The target antigen is unknown. Some clones are missing from TCRdb's copy, which holds only in-frame ones; the method was immunoSEQ multiplex PCR. The data hold 2 million to 3 million clones, with more than 80% observed a single time. The CDR3 is 14 residues long. V lost 6 bases and J lost 2, with 10 bases in between. Germline V gives CDR1 MDHEN, CDR2 SYDVKM. Among the donors, all were Caucasian adults who lived in Nashville, Tennessee. The data originate from a study of shared clonotypes between healthy human individuals. Broader study findings: For naive CD4 cells, 4% to 5% of clonotypes were shared across a few donors. Rarefaction showed sorted-subset sequencing was incomplete despite large depth.

The chain couples TRBV28 to TRBJ2-2; D ambiguous. Sequencing was done on a sample of naive CD4+ T cells sorted from blood. The subset is: CD45RA+ positively selected. The TCR sequence derives from a man aged 18-30 years in good health. The CDR3 here is CASRISGNTGELFF. CDR3 nucleotides: TGTGCCAGCAGGATTTCGGGTAACACCGGGGAGCTGTTTTTT.